The rows below give T cell receptor beta chains drawn from one sample of a study of cytomegalovirus exposure and HLA in healthy donors. Here immunoSEQ multiplex PCR was the method, and the copy in TCRdb shows in-frame clones only, minus some. Of more than 140,000 clones listed, approximately 80% are singletons. Sequenced input: PBMCs. The source is a man aged 25-40 years in good health and CMV-seropositive. Each CDR3 is given with its conserved first and last residue. The order of the fields is V gene, J gene, D gene, clone size, CDR3 DNA, CDR3 protein. The D gene is left open where the match is weak. Clone size appears in some rows only: once, few, many, or a class for an expanded clone.

>TRBV5-6|TRBJ1-3|-|-
TGTGCCAGCAGCTTACTACAGGTAGCTGGAAACACCATATATTTT
CASSLLQVAGNTIYF
>TRBV11-2|TRBJ2-7|-|once
TGTGCCAGCAGTCGACCTGGGGCGCCAACCCCCTACGAGCAGTACTTC
CASSRPGAPTPYEQYF
>TRBV5-1|TRBJ2-1|TRBD1|once
TGCGCCAGCAGCCTATACAGGGGGAATGAGCAGTTCTTC
CASSLYRGNEQFF
>TRBV5-1|TRBJ2-2|TRBD2|-
TGCGCCAGCAGCTCTCCCCCGGGACTAGCGGAGAACACCGGGGAGCTGTTTTTT
CASSSPPGLAENTGELFF
>TRBV11-1|TRBJ2-1|-|-
TGTGCCAGCAGCCCGGACAGATACAATGAGCAGTTCTTC
CASSPDRYNEQFF
>TRBV4-1|TRBJ1-1|TRBD1|-
TGCGCCAGCAGCCTAGGGACAGGTACTTCTGAAGCTTTCTTT
CASSLGTGTSEAFF
>TRBV4-1|TRBJ2-1|TRBD1|-
TGCGCCAGCAGCCAAGTGGACAGGGACTCCTACAATGAGCAGTTCTTC
CASSQVDRDSYNEQFF
>TRBV27|TRBJ2-1|-|few
TGTGCCAGCAGTTTTCTGGGATGGTCGGGACTCTACAATGAGCAGTTCTTC
CASSFLGWSGLYNEQFF
>TRBV28|TRBJ2-1|TRBD1|-
TGTGCCAGCAGCGTAACCGGGACAGGGGGTTACAATGAGCAGTTCTTC
CASSVTGTGGYNEQFF
>TRBV25-1|TRBJ1-2|TRBD1|-
TGTGCCAGCAGTATCGGACAGGCGGGCTATGGCTACACCTTC
CASSIGQAGYGYTF
>TRBV5-1|TRBJ2-1|TRBD2|-
TGCGCCAGCAGACCGGGACTAGCGCTCAATGAGCAGTTCTTC
CASRPGLALNEQFF
>TRBV10-2|TRBJ2-3|TRBD2|-
TGCGCCAGCAGTGCGAGAGCGGGGGGGCTCCGCACAGATACGCAGTATTTT
CASSARAGGLRTDTQYF
>TRBV5-4|TRBJ2-6|-|-
TGTGCCAGCAGCTCCGGGACTCATACTTCTGGGGCCAACGGCCTGACTTTC
CASSSGTHTSGANGLTF
>TRBV6-5|TRBJ2-7|-|-
TGTGCCAGCAGTTTAGCGGAGATTTACGAGCAGTACTTC
CASSLAEIYEQYF
>TRBV7-9|TRBJ1-5|TRBD1|once
TGTGCCAGCAGCCCGGGACAGGGTTCCAATCAGCCCCAGCATTTT
CASSPGQGSNQPQHF
>TRBV7-8|TRBJ2-5|-|-
TGTGCCGGCAGCTTATCGGGGGAGCAGTACTTC
CAGSLSGEQYF
>TRBV12-5|TRBJ2-1|-|-
TGTGCTAGTGGTCCTCGTAGCGTGAACAATGAGCAGTTCTTC
CASGPRSVNNEQFF
>TRBV5-1|TRBJ2-6|TRBD1|-
TGCGCCAGCAGCTTGTGGCCGACAGGGGGCGATGGGGCCAACGTCCTGACTTTC
CASSLWPTGGDGANVLTF
>TRBV18|TRBJ2-1|TRBD1|-
TGTGCCAGCTCACCCCCCGGACAGGGAGTGTACAATGAGCAGTTCTTC
CASSPPGQGVYNEQFF
>TRBV7-9|TRBJ2-7|TRBD1|-
TGTTCCAGCAGCTTCTACAGGGGAAGCTCCTACGAGCAGTACTTC
CSSSFYRGSSYEQYF
>TRBV27|TRBJ2-1|-|-
TGTGCCAGCAGTTGCAAGGGAGGCTCCTACAATGAGCAGTTCTTC
CASSCKGGSYNEQFF
>TRBV13|TRBJ2-2|-|few
TGTGCCAGCAGCTCGGAAACTAGAGCCGGGGAGCTGTTTTTT
CASSSETRAGELFF
>TRBV7-8|TRBJ1-5|-|once
TGTGCCAGCAGCTTGGGGCCGCAGGGGCAGCCCCAGCATTTT
CASSLGPQGQPQHF
>TRBV29-1|TRBJ2-1|TRBD2|-
TGCAGCGTTGAACGTAGCGGGGTGGAGCAGTTCTTC
CSVERSGVEQFF
>TRBV19|TRBJ1-4|TRBD1|-
TGTGCCAGTGGCCTGGGTGGGACAGGGGCCGAAAAACTGTTTTTT
CASGLGGTGAEKLFF
>TRBV19|TRBJ2-5|-|-
TGTGCCAGTAAAGGAGGGCTGGGGACCCAGTACTTC
CASKGGLGTQYF
>TRBV10-3|TRBJ2-7|-|-
TGTGCCATCAGCCAGGGATCCCTCTACGAGCAGTACTTC
CAISQGSLYEQYF
>TRBV28|TRBJ1-1|-|-
TGTGCCAGCAGTTTACGAGGAGGGAAAGCTTTCTTT
CASSLRGGKAFF
>TRBV7-2|TRBJ1-2|TRBD1|few
TGTGCCAGCAGCTTAAAGGACAGGGGTGACTACACCTTC
CASSLKDRGDYTF